This T cell receptor beta chain was identified during a study of blood T cell repertoires in COVID-19. Using immunoSEQ multiplex PCR, the repertoire was profiled, and TCRdb retains in-frame clones only, with some absent. The data show about 240,000 clones, 85% to 90% seen once. This CDR3 is 13 amino acids long. Germline V gives CDR1 LNHDA, CDR2 SQIVND (reference sequence). Losses at the gene ends were 3 bases for V and 11 bases for J; bases not matched to a gene: 8. The sequenced sample was peripheral blood. This chain connects TRBV19 to TRBJ1-1; 8 nucleotides match TRBD1. This clonotype originated in a woman between 70 and 85 years old with active or convalescent COVID-19. The CDR3 sequence: CASSISWTGSAFF. In nucleotides, the CDR3 is TGTGCCAGTAGTATCTCTTGGACAGGGTCGGCTTTCTTT.